Below, 13 T cell receptor beta chains from the same sample are listed, as sequenced in a study of technical replicates of blood from a few donors. The method was immunoSEQ multiplex PCR; TCRdb's version includes in-frame clones alone and lacks a portion of them. The top ten hold roughly 0.37% of the sample, which has fewer than 85,000 clones, approximately 94% seen once. Material: T cells isolated from PBMCs. Receptor source: a human donor in good health.

The chain carries TRBV10-2 and TRBJ2-2; the match to TRBD2 covers 8 bases. Germline loops: CDR1 WSHSY, CDR2 SAAADI. Losses at the gene ends were 8 bases for V and 9 bases for J; bases not matched to a gene: 8. The CDR3 runs to 13 residues. CDR3 bases: TGCGCCAGCGCTGGGGGGACTAGACGGGAGCTGTTTTTT. Residues: CASAGGTRRELFF.

This clone is a singleton in its sample. The chain combines TRBV18 with TRBJ1-1, with TRBD1 as a possible D gene (5 bases). Per the germline V gene, CDR1 is KGHSH and CDR2 is LQKENI. The CDR3 is 16 residues long. The V end was cut by 5 bases, the J end by 8 bases, with 24 bases between. The DNA for the CDR3 is TGTGCCAGCTCAGAAATTCGGCTACAGGATTCGAGCGAAGCTTTCTTT. Translation gives CASSEIRLQDSSEAFF.

The chain combines TRBV2 with TRBJ2-7, with 9 bases identical to TRBD1. CDR3 length: 15 amino acids. J was trimmed by 2 bases and V by 2 bases; bases with no gene match: 4. The germline CDR1 and CDR2 sequences are SNHLY and FYNNEI. Written as DNA, the CDR3 is TGTGCCAGCAGTGAATCCGGGACAGGGCCCTACGAGCAGTACTTC. Translating gives CASSESGTGPYEQYF.

The chain recombines TRBV19 with TRBJ1-1; TRBD1 is a possible D gene (5 bases). The CDR3 is made up of 14 amino acids. From germline, CDR1 is LNHDA and CDR2 SQIVND (reference sequence). V was cut by 0 bases and J by 4 bases, with 9 bases left in between. CDR3 residues: CASSIEDSGTEAFF. CDR3 nucleotide sequence: TGTGCCAGTAGTATAGAAGACAGTGGCACTGAAGCTTTCTTT.

The J gene is TRBJ2-7, the V gene TRBV4-2, with no clear D. The germline V gene encodes CDR1 LGHNA and CDR2 YNFKEQ. Trimming removed 4 bases at V and 0 bases at J, with 13 bases between. The CDR3 sequence is 15 residues long. The CDR3 region has the DNA TGTGCCAGCAGCCCAGAGCAGCGCAGCTCCTACGAGCAGTACTTC. The encoded protein is CASSPEQRSSYEQYF.

The CDR3 coding sequence is TGTGCCAGCAGTTTCTCAGGGGGCACTGAAGCTTTCTTT. Its protein is CASSFSGGTEAFF. V gene TRBV28 combines with J gene TRBJ1-1; 7 bases are shared with TRBD1. V dropped 3 bases and J dropped 4; count of bases not matched to a gene: 2. Germline CDR1 reads MDHEN; CDR2 reads SYDVKM. This CDR3 spans 13 amino acids.

The V gene is TRBV28, the J gene TRBJ2-5; D perhaps matches TRBD1 (6 bases). Deletions cut 5 bases from V and 1 base from J, with 8 bases between. Germline CDR1 and CDR2: MDHEN and SYDVKM. This CDR3 spans 13 amino acids. CDR3 amino acids: CASSRDIQETQYF. As DNA, the CDR3 is TGTGCCAGCAGTCGGGACATCCAAGAGACCCAGTACTTC.

The CDR3 DNA follows: TGTGCCAGCAGAAGACGGGACAACTACGAGCAGTACTTC. Protein: CASRRRDNYEQYF. V usage is TRBV7-9 and J usage is TRBJ2-7; D may be TRBD1 (6 bases). V gave up 6 bases and J gave up 3 bases, with 12 bases separating them. Looked up from germline, CDR1 is SEHNR and CDR2 is FQNEAQ (reference sequence). The CDR3 totals 13 residues.

The chain recombines TRBV6-5 with TRBJ2-5; TRBD1 aligns across 7 bases. Germline-derived CDR1 and CDR2 are MNHEY and SVGAGI. Germline trimming cut 4 bases from V and 2 bases from J; bases unmatched to any gene: 4. The CDR3 totals 14 residues. The CDR3 sequence: CASSSWDRQETQYF. The DNA of the CDR3 is TGTGCCAGCAGTTCCTGGGACAGACAAGAGACCCAGTACTTC.

The chain links TRBV2 to TRBJ1-2, with TRBD1 matching 7 bases. This CDR3 region has 14 residues. Germline values: CDR1 SNHLY, CDR2 FYNNEI. V shed 3 bases and J 2 bases; nucleotides not matched to a gene: 3. The CDR3 nucleotides are TGTGCCAGCAGTGAGGTGGACAGGAACTATGGCTACACCTTC. Its translation is CASSEVDRNYGYTF.

The rearrangement joins TRBV11-2 to TRBJ1-5, with D tentatively TRBD1 (5 bases). The CDR3 consists of 13 residues. The germline V and J ends were trimmed by 3 bases and 2 bases, with 5 bases remaining between them. Germline loops: CDR1 SGHAT, CDR2 FQNNGV. CDR3 sequence: CASSFRGNQPQHF. CDR3 nucleotide sequence: TGTGCCAGCAGCTTCAGGGGCAATCAGCCCCAGCATTTT.

This chain links TRBV19 with TRBJ2-1, with 8 bases matching TRBD2. After removal of 6 bases from V and 9 bases from J, the junction contained 16 bases not matched to a gene. There are 16 residues in the CDR3. The germline V gene has CDR1 LNHDA and CDR2 SQIVND (reference sequence). The CDR3 reads CASSSGRAGAWSEQFF. The DNA of the CDR3 is TGTGCCAGTAGCTCCGGACGAGCGGGAGCATGGAGTGAGCAGTTCTTC.

The chain has TRBV4-1 and TRBJ2-1, with 11 bases matching TRBD2. The CDR3 contains 16 residues. Germline CDR1 reads MGHRA; CDR2 reads YSYEKL. The junction had 10 bases not matched to a gene; V was cut back by 4 bases and J by 8 bases. This CDR3 reads CASSPQLAGVVDEQFF. DNA of the CDR3: TGCGCCAGCAGCCCCCAACTAGCGGGAGTTGTCGATGAGCAGTTCTTC.